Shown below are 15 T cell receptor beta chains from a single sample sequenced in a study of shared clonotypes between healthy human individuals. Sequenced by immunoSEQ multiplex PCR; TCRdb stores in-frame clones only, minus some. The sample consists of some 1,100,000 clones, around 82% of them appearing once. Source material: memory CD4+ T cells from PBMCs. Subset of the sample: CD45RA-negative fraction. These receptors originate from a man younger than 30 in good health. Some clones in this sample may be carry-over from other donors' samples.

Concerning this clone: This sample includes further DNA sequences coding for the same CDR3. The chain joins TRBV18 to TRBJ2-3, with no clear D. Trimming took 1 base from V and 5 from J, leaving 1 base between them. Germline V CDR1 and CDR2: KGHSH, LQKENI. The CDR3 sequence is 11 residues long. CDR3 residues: CASSPQDTQYF. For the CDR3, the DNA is TGTGCCAGCTCACCACAAGATACGCAGTATTTT.

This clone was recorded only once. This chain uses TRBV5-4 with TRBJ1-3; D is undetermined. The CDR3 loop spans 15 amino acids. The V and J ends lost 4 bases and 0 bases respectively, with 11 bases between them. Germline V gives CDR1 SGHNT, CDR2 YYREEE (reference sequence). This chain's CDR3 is CASSETANSGNTIYF. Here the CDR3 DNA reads TGTGCCAGCAGCGAAACAGCGAACTCTGGAAACACCATATATTTT.

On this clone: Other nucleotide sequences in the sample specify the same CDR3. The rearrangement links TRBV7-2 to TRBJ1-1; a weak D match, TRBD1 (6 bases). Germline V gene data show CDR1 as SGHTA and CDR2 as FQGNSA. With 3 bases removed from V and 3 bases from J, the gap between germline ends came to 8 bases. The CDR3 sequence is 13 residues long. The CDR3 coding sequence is TGTGCCAGCAGCTTTTACAGGGACACTGAAGCTTTCTTT. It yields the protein CASSFYRDTEAFF.

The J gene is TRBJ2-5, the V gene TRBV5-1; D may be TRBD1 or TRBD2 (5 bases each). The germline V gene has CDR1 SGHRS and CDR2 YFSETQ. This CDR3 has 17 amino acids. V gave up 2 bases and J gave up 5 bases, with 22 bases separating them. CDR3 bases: TGCGCCAGCAGCTTACAAACCGGGCCCCATCGGGGCGAGACCCAGTACTTC. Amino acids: CASSLQTGPHRGETQYF.

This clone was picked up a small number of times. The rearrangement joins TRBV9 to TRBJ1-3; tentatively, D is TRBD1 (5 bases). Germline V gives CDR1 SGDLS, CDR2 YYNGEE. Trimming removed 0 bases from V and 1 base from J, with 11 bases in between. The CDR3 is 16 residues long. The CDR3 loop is CASSVAPGSSGNTIYF. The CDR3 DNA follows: TGTGCCAGCAGCGTAGCTCCAGGGTCGTCTGGAAACACCATATATTTT.

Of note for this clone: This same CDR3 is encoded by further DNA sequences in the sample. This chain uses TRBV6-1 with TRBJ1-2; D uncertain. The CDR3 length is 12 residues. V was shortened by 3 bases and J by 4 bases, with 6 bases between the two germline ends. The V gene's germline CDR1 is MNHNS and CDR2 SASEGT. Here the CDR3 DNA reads TGTGCCAGCAGTGAGACGGTCTATGGCTACACCTTC. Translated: CASSETVYGYTF.

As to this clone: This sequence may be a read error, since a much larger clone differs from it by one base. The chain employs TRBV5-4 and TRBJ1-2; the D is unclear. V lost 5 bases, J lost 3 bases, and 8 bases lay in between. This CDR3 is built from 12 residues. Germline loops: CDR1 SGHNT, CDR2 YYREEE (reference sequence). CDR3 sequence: CASRPQDYGYTF. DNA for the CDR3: TGTGCCAGCAGGCCCCAGGACTATGGCTACACCTTC.

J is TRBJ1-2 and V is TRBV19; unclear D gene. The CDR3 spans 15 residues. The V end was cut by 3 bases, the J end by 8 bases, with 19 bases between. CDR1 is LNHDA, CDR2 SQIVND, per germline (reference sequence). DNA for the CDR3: TGTGCCAGTAGTATTGAGGCGGAGTGGCCGAGAGGCTACACCTTC. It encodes CASSIEAEWPRGYTF.

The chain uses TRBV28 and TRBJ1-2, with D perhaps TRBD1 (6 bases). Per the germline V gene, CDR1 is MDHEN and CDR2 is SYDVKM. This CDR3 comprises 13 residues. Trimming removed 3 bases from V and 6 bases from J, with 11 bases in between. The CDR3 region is CASSFSEGDGYTF. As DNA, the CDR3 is TGTGCCAGCAGTTTTTCTGAGGGGGATGGCTACACCTTC.

CDR3 DNA: TGTGCCAGCAGCTCTGTTCAAGGGCCATGGGAGACCCAGTACTTC. Translating it yields CASSSVQGPWETQYF. The V call is TRBV7-9, the J call TRBJ2-5; D is undetermined. Germline-derived CDR1 and CDR2 are SEHNR and FQNEAQ (reference sequence). The CDR3 is 15 residues long. Trimming pared 4 bases from V and 5 bases from J, leaving 17 bases between.

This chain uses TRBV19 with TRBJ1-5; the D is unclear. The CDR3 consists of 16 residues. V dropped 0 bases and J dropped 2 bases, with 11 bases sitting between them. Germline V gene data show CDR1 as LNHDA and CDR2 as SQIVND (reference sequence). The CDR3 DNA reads TGTGCCAGTAGTATAGAGAAAGTGTATGGCAATCAGCCCCAGCATTTT. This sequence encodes CASSIEKVYGNQPQHF.

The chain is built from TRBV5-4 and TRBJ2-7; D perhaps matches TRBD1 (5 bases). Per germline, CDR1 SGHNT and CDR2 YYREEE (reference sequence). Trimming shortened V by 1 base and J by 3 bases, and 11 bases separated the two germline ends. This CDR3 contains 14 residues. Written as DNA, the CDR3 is TGTGCCAGCAGCTTGATAGGGGTCCTCTACGAGCAGTACTTC. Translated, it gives CASSLIGVLYEQYF.

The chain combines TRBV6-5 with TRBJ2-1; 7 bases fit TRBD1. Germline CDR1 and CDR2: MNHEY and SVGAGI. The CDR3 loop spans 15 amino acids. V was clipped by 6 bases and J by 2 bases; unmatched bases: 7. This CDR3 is CASSRGTAAYNEQFF. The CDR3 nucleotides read TGTGCCAGCAGCCGAGGGACAGCCGCCTACAATGAGCAGTTCTTC.

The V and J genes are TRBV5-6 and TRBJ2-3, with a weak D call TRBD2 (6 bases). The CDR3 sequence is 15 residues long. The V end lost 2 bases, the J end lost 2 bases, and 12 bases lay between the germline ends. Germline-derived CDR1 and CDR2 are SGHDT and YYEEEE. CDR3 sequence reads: CASSFGLANTDTQYF. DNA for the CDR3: TGTGCCAGCAGCTTCGGGCTAGCGAACACAGATACGCAGTATTTT.

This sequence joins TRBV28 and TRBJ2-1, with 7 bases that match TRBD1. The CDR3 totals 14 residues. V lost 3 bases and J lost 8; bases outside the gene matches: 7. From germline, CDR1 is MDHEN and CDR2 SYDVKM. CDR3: CASSLADRDDEQFF. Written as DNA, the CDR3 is TGTGCCAGCAGTTTGGCCGACAGGGACGATGAGCAGTTCTTC.